A selection of T cell receptor beta chains follows, all from one sample in a study of shared clonotypes between healthy human individuals. Clones were sequenced by immunoSEQ multiplex PCR, and TCRdb holds only the in-frame ones, with some missing. The table includes hundreds of thousands of clones, 73% detected once. Sequenced sample: memory CD4+ T cells sorted from blood. These receptors came from a man aged 25-45 years in good health. The CDR3 runs from the conserved cysteine through the conserved F or W. A D gene is named only where the DNA matches it firmly. Expanded clones are given a class, and other clones once, few, many or no size at all.

J: TRBJ2-5
V: TRBV11-2
D: TRBD2
size: -
CDR3: CASSLVAGALQTQYF
DNA: TGTGCCAGCAGCTTAGTGGCGGGAGCCCTCCAGACCCAGTACTTC

J: TRBJ2-1
V: TRBV4-3
D: TRBD1
size: once
CDR3: CASSQLNGQGQFF
DNA: TGCGCCAGCAGCCAACTAAATGGACAGGGACAGTTCTTC

J: TRBJ1-5
V: TRBV28
D: -
size: -
CDR3: CASSTPRPGPQHF
DNA: TGTGCCAGCAGTACCCCCCGCCCGGGGCCCCAGCATTTT

J: TRBJ1-2
V: TRBV5-1
D: -
size: -
CDR3: CASSLGGSVDYGYTF
DNA: TGCGCCAGCAGCTTAGGGGGGTCTGTTGACTATGGCTACACCTTC

J: TRBJ1-2
V: TRBV5-1
D: TRBD1
size: -
CDR3: CASSGTGGRANYGYTF
DNA: TGCGCCAGCAGCGGGACAGGGGGCCGAGCTAACTATGGCTACACCTTC

J: TRBJ1-2
V: TRBV7-2
D: -
size: -
CDR3: CASSLGQVNRGYTF
DNA: TGTGCCAGCAGCTTAGGGCAGGTTAATAGGGGCTACACCTTC

J: TRBJ1-4
V: TRBV2
D: TRBD1
size: -
CDR3: CASSESWGTAHEKLFF
DNA: TGTGCCAGCAGTGAAAGTTGGGGGACAGCTCATGAAAAACTGTTTTTT

J: TRBJ2-6
V: TRBV28
D: -
size: -
CDR3: CASSLGGANVLTF
DNA: TGTGCCAGCAGTTTAGGAGGGGCCAACGTCCTGACTTTC

J: TRBJ2-5
V: TRBV7-2
D: -
size: -
CDR3: CASSLVVRMETQYF
DNA: TGTGCCAGCAGCTTAGTGGTGCGGATGGAGACCCAGTACTTC

J: TRBJ2-1
V: TRBV2
D: -
size: -
CDR3: CASSEYEGDEQFF
DNA: TGTGCCAGCAGTGAATATGAGGGAGATGAGCAGTTCTTC

J: TRBJ2-5
V: TRBV28
D: -
size: -
CDR3: CASSLAGPEIQYF
DNA: TGTGCCAGCAGTTTGGCGGGGCCCGAGATCCAGTACTTC

J: TRBJ2-7
V: TRBV5-4
D: TRBD2
size: -
CDR3: CASSLSTSENYEQYF
DNA: TGTGCCAGCAGCTTATCAACTAGCGAGAACTACGAGCAGTACTTC

J: TRBJ2-3
V: TRBV4-3
D: TRBD2
size: -
CDR3: CASSQFGTSGMRDTQYF
DNA: TGCGCCAGCAGCCAGTTTGGGACTAGCGGGATGCGGGATACGCAGTATTTT

J: TRBJ1-6
V: TRBV5-6
D: -
size: -
CDR3: CATSGQELRSPLHF
DNA: TGTGCCACATCAGGGCAGGAGCTTCGATCACCCCTCCACTTT

J: TRBJ2-1
V: TRBV6-4
D: TRBD1
size: -
CDR3: CASSGRQGGYNEQFF
DNA: TGTGCCAGCAGTGGACGACAGGGTGGATACAATGAGCAGTTCTTC

J: TRBJ1-1
V: TRBV10-2
D: -
size: -
CDR3: CASSASLNTEAFF
DNA: TGCGCCAGCAGTGCGTCCTTGAACACTGAAGCTTTCTTT

J: TRBJ2-1
V: TRBV7-2
D: -
size: -
CDR3: CASSLRGSSSYNEQFF
DNA: TGTGCCAGCAGCCTGAGAGGGTCCAGCTCCTACAATGAGCAGTTCTTC

J: TRBJ2-2
V: TRBV19
D: -
size: -
CDR3: CASSIMHTNTGELFF
DNA: TGTGCCAGTAGTATAATGCACACGAACACCGGGGAGCTGTTTTTT

J: TRBJ2-7
V: TRBV19
D: -
size: -
CDR3: CASSSPGHSYEQYF
DNA: TGTGCCAGTAGTAGTCCGGGACACTCCTACGAGCAGTACTTC

J: TRBJ2-5
V: TRBV5-1
D: -
size: -
CDR3: CASSSWGREETQYF
DNA: TGCGCCAGCAGCTCTTGGGGGCGAGAGGAGACCCAGTACTTC

J: TRBJ2-2
V: TRBV5-1
D: -
size: -
CDR3: CASSLAQGGELFF
DNA: TGCGCCAGCAGCTTGGCCCAGGGCGGGGAGCTGTTTTTT

J: TRBJ2-5
V: TRBV5-1
D: TRBD2
size: -
CDR3: CASSSGLAGGSLRETQYF
DNA: TGCGCCAGCAGCTCGGGACTAGCGGGAGGCTCCCTTAGGGAGACCCAGTACTTC

J: TRBJ1-1
V: TRBV18
D: -
size: -
CDR3: CASSPNWGEGNTEAFF
DNA: TGTGCCAGCTCCCCCAACTGGGGGGAGGGGAACACTGAAGCTTTCTTT

J: TRBJ2-5
V: TRBV4-2
D: -
size: -
CDR3: CASSQEVSQETQYF
DNA: TGTGCCAGCAGCCAAGAGGTCAGCCAGGAGACCCAGTACTTC

J: TRBJ2-7
V: TRBV19
D: TRBD2
size: -
CDR3: CASSIQLITSGRVSEQYF
DNA: TGTGCCAGTAGTATCCAACTCATCACTAGCGGGAGGGTCTCCGAGCAGTACTTC

J: TRBJ2-7
V: TRBV6-6
D: TRBD2
size: -
CDR3: CASSFGTSGTYYEQYF
DNA: TGTGCCAGCAGTTTTGGGACTAGCGGGACCTACTACGAGCAGTACTTC

J: TRBJ2-6
V: TRBV18
D: -
size: -
CDR3: CASSETGSGANVLTF
DNA: TGTGCCAGCTCAGAGACAGGCTCTGGGGCCAACGTCCTGACTTTC

J: TRBJ1-3
V: TRBV28
D: -
size: -
CDR3: CASSPFAGAYSGNTIYF
DNA: TGTGCCAGCAGTCCTTTTGCAGGGGCTTATTCTGGAAACACCATATATTTT

J: TRBJ2-5
V: TRBV9
D: -
size: -
CDR3: CASTSRGQETQYF
DNA: TGTGCCAGCACCTCTAGGGGGCAAGAGACCCAGTACTTC

J: TRBJ1-1
V: TRBV5-1
D: TRBD1
size: few
CDR3: CASSLTGGNTEAFF
DNA: TGCGCCAGCAGCTTGACAGGGGGGAACACTGAAGCTTTCTTT

J: TRBJ1-1
V: TRBV30
D: -
size: -
CDR3: CAWSGSQLNTEAFF
DNA: TGTGCCTGGAGTGGTAGTCAACTGAACACTGAAGCTTTCTTT

J: TRBJ2-7
V: TRBV28
D: -
size: -
CDR3: CASSLSRSQSSYEQYF
DNA: TGTGCCAGCAGTTTATCCCGGAGCCAGAGCTCCTACGAGCAGTACTTC

J: TRBJ1-2
V: TRBV28
D: TRBD1
size: -
CDR3: CASSLTGGTGYTF
DNA: TGTGCCAGCAGTTTGACAGGGGGCACTGGCTACACCTTC

J: TRBJ2-3
V: TRBV6-6
D: -
size: -
CDR3: CASSYGGNTDTQYF
DNA: TGTGCCAGCAGTTACGGAGGAAACACAGATACGCAGTATTTT

J: TRBJ1-4
V: TRBV27
D: -
size: once
CDR3: CASGQLTNEKLFF
DNA: TGTGCCTCCGGACAGCTAACTAATGAAAAACTGTTTTTT

J: TRBJ2-1
V: TRBV7-6
D: -
size: -
CDR3: CASSLGVGSGDNEQFF
DNA: TGTGCCAGCAGCTTGGGCGTCGGTAGTGGGGACAATGAGCAGTTCTTC

J: TRBJ2-7
V: TRBV6-1
D: TRBD2
size: -
CDR3: CASSEAGRSGRVSYEQYF
DNA: TGTGCCAGCAGTGAAGCAGGAAGGAGCGGGAGGGTATCTTACGAGCAGTACTTC

J: TRBJ2-6
V: TRBV6-5
D: -
size: few
CDR3: CASSPRASGANVLTF
DNA: TGTGCCAGCAGTCCGCGGGCCTCTGGGGCCAACGTCCTGACTTTC

J: TRBJ1-1
V: TRBV14
D: -
size: -
CDR3: CASSQDRAEAFF
DNA: TGTGCCAGCAGCCAAGATAGAGCTGAAGCTTTCTTT

J: TRBJ2-1
V: TRBV28
D: -
size: -
CDR3: CASSKTVSYNEQFF
DNA: TGTGCCAGCAGTAAAACAGTATCCTACAATGAGCAGTTCTTC

J: TRBJ2-3
V: TRBV5-1
D: TRBD1
size: -
CDR3: CASSTGQGKDTQYF
DNA: TGCGCCAGCAGTACCGGACAGGGGAAGGATACGCAGTATTTT

J: TRBJ1-1
V: TRBV9
D: -
size: once
CDR3: CASNSPRGGLNTEAFF
DNA: TGTGCCAGCAACTCACCCAGGGGAGGGTTGAACACTGAAGCTTTCTTT

J: TRBJ1-1
V: TRBV13
D: -
size: -
CDR3: CASSQDGGLTEAFF
DNA: TGTGCCAGCAGTCAAGATGGGGGCCTCACTGAAGCTTTCTTT

J: TRBJ2-5
V: TRBV7-6
D: -
size: -
CDR3: CASSLGPNGETQYF
DNA: TGTGCCAGCAGCTTAGGACCTAACGGGGAGACCCAGTACTTC

J: TRBJ1-2
V: TRBV18
D: -
size: -
CDR3: CASSKGASNYGYTF
DNA: TGTGCCAGCTCAAAAGGGGCATCTAACTATGGCTACACCTTC

J: TRBJ1-3
V: TRBV5-1
D: -
size: few
CDR3: CASSLVSQSSSGNTIYF
DNA: TGCGCCAGCAGCTTGGTCTCGCAGTCGAGCTCTGGAAACACCATATATTTT

J: TRBJ2-7
V: TRBV4-1
D: -
size: few
CDR3: CASSQIVFAMEQYF
DNA: TGCGCCAGCAGCCAAATCGTCTTTGCCATGGAGCAGTACTTC

J: TRBJ2-1
V: TRBV7-9
D: -
size: -
CDR3: CASSPTVAYNEQFF
DNA: TGTGCCAGCAGCCCGACTGTTGCCTACAATGAGCAGTTCTTC

J: TRBJ2-3
V: TRBV5-4
D: TRBD2
size: -
CDR3: CASAREGADTQYF
DNA: TGTGCCAGCGCGCGGGAGGGGGCAGATACGCAGTATTTT

J: TRBJ1-1
V: TRBV29-1
D: -
size: -
CDR3: CSVDGERGGRQNTEAFF
DNA: TGCAGCGTTGATGGGGAAAGAGGCGGGCGGCAGAACACTGAAGCTTTCTTT

J: TRBJ2-7
V: TRBV28
D: TRBD1
size: many
CDR3: CASGRGTGNYEQYF
DNA: TGTGCCAGCGGACGTGGGACAGGGAACTACGAGCAGTACTTC

J: TRBJ2-7
V: TRBV30
D: -
size: once
CDR3: CAWSLRGDYEQYF
DNA: TGTGCCTGGAGTCTCCGGGGTGACTACGAGCAGTACTTC

J: TRBJ1-1
V: TRBV14
D: TRBD1
size: -
CDR3: CASSQRTGRNTEAFF
DNA: TGTGCCAGCAGCCAAAGGACAGGGAGGAACACTGAAGCTTTCTTT